Here is one T cell receptor beta chain with its context. Its antigen is unidentified. V shed 8 bases and J shed 0 bases, with 14 bases lying between them. The CDR3 is 15 residues long. CDR1 MNHEY and CDR2 SMNVEV come from the germline V gene (reference sequence). The data were taken from a study of T cell responses to AZD1222 COVID-19 vaccine. The table came from immunoSEQ multiplex PCR; TCRdb's copy has only in-frame clones and leaves some out. The data contain 120,000 or so clones, approximately 84% of them singletons. General study findings and limits: Only after the peak T cell response were repertoires sampled.

The specimen comprised peripheral blood, sampled on day 0 of AZD1222 vaccination. This clonotype was obtained from an adult in good health. The rearrangement joins TRBV27 to TRBJ2-4; D might be TRBD2 (5 bases). The DNA of the CDR3 is TGTGCCAGCTCGCGGGTAGGCCTAGCCAAAAACATTCAGTACTTC. This translates into CASSRVGLAKNIQYF.